Listed below are T cell receptor beta chains from one sample, sequenced in a study of T-cell memory formation after mild COVID-19. MiXCR was run by TCRdb on the 5' RACE reads, yielding one entry per CDR3 protein. The table includes approximately 580,000 distinct CDR3 sequences, roughly 20% detected once. Sequenced: PBMCs or a T cell subset sorted from them (not recorded which). These receptors came from an adult woman who had mild COVID-19 (a few samples of this study predate the infection). Cell type and time point are not known. The CDR3 runs from the conserved cysteine through the conserved F or W. A D gene is named only where the DNA matches it firmly. Size is omitted from some rows. Given values are once, few, many or a class for expanded clones.

j_gene	d_gene	abundance	v_gene	CDR3nt	CDR3aa
TRBJ2-1	-	few	TRBV10-3	TGTGCCATCAGTGAGTCCTATTACAATGAGCAGTTCTTC	CAISESYYNEQFF
TRBJ1-2	TRBD1	few	TRBV7-8	TGTGCCAGCAGCGCCGCAGGGGGCGGCTATGGCTACACCTTC	CASSAAGGGYGYTF
TRBJ1-2	-	-	TRBV5-1	TGCGCCAGCAGCCCCCACCTCGGGATCGACTATGGCTACACCTTC	CASSPHLGIDYGYTF
TRBJ2-5	TRBD1	-	TRBV7-9	TGTGCCAGCAGCTTGGGTGGACAGGGGGCATTTGAGACCCAGTACTTC	CASSLGGQGAFETQYF
TRBJ2-7	-	many	TRBV7-8	TGTGCCAGCAGGGACAGTCCCTACGAGCAGTACTTC	CASRDSPYEQYF
TRBJ2-7	TRBD1	few	TRBV24-1	TGTGCCACCAGTGATGCTGGGACAGGGAGCTCCTACGAGCAGTACTTC	CATSDAGTGSSYEQYF
TRBJ2-1	-	few	TRBV7-9	TGTGCCAGCAGCGACCACCGACTAGGAAGGGTTGAGCAGTTCTTC	CASSDHRLGRVEQFF
TRBJ2-2	-	few	TRBV5-1	TGCGCCAGCAGCCCGGACCTATCCACCGGGGAGCTGTTTTTT	CASSPDLSTGELFF
TRBJ2-7	-	-	TRBV18	TGTGCCAGCTCCCCAGGGGCAAGGGGATCCTACGAGCAGTACTTC	CASSPGARGSYEQYF
TRBJ1-2	-	few	TRBV7-9	TGTGCAGATTATGGTCCTAACTATGGCTACACCTTC	CADYGPNYGYTF
TRBJ2-1	TRBD2	few	TRBV10-3	TGTGCCATCGCTAGCGGGTACAATGAGCAGTTCTTC	CAIASGYNEQFF
TRBJ2-2	TRBD2	-	TRBV7-3	TGTGCCAGCAGCCCACTAGGAGGACTAGCGGGGGGGCAGGACACCGGGGAGCTGTTTTTT	CASSPLGGLAGGQDTGELFF
TRBJ1-4	TRBD1	few	TRBV30	TGTGCCTGGAGTGTGGCAGGGGGCTCTGAAAAACTGTTTTTT	CAWSVAGGSEKLFF
TRBJ1-1	-	-	TRBV25-1	TGTGCCAGCAGCCCGGGACGGGTTGTGACTGAAGCTTTCTTT	CASSPGRVVTEAFF
TRBJ2-3	TRBD2	-	TRBV24-1	TGTGCCACCGGCGCTAGCGGGTTAGATACGAGGTATTTT	CATGASGLDTRYF
TRBJ2-1	TRBD1	few	TRBV29-1	TGCAGCGTGACCGACAGGGTAGGGGGTGATGAGCAGTTCTTC	CSVTDRVGGDEQFF
TRBJ2-1	TRBD1	few	TRBV7-2	TGTGCCAGCAGCGTAGGGACAGGATCTACCTACAATGAGCAGTTCTTC	CASSVGTGSTYNEQFF
TRBJ1-4	-	-	TRBV5-1	TGCGCCAGCAGCTTGGTAGCGGGGCCTAATGAAAAACTGTTTTTT	CASSLVAGPNEKLFF
TRBJ1-1	-	few	TRBV19	TGTGCCAGTAGCATAACTGGGGTGGAAGCTTTCTTT	CASSITGVEAFF
TRBJ1-1	-	few	TRBV20-1	TGCAGTGCTAGAGATCCACTGAACACTGAAGCTTTCTTT	CSARDPLNTEAFF
TRBJ2-1	TRBD2	-	TRBV20-1	TGCAGTGCTAGAACTAGCGGGAGAGGCGTTACCTACAATGAGCAGTTCTTC	CSARTSGRGVTYNEQFF
TRBJ2-4	-	few	TRBV29-1	TGCAGCGCCTCCGGAGGGCTGGGAGCCAAAAACATTCAGTACTTC	CSASGGLGAKNIQYF
TRBJ1-1	-	-	TRBV24-1	TGTGCCACCAGCGATACAGGGTCGAACACTGAAGCTTTCTTT	CATSDTGSNTEAFF
TRBJ1-1	-	-	TRBV20-1	TGCAGTGCTTTTGATGTTGAAGCTTTCTTT	CSAFDVEAFF
TRBJ2-5	TRBD2	few	TRBV30	TGTGCCTGGGATGCCTTGGTTAGCGGGGGAGGAGAGACCCAGTACTTC	CAWDALVSGGGETQYF
TRBJ1-1	-	-	TRBV28	TGTGCCAGCAGGTCCGGGGGTGGGAACACTGAAGCTTTCTTT	CASRSGGGNTEAFF
TRBJ2-1	TRBD2	-	TRBV7-2	TGTGCCAGCAGCGGCCGGACTAGCGGGTCACCCTACAATGAGCAGTTCTTC	CASSGRTSGSPYNEQFF
TRBJ2-1	TRBD2	-	TRBV24-1	TGTGCCACCAGTGATCCGGGACTAGCGGGATCCTACAATGAGCAGTTCTTC	CATSDPGLAGSYNEQFF
TRBJ2-2	TRBD2	-	TRBV7-7	TGTGCTAGCAGCTCAACGCCGGGACTAGCGTACTCCGGGGAGCTGTTTTTT	CASSSTPGLAYSGELFF
TRBJ1-2	TRBD1	few	TRBV5-6	TGTGCCAGCAGCTTGGGTTCCGGGACAGGCTTATATGGCTACACCTTC	CASSLGSGTGLYGYTF
TRBJ2-5	-	-	TRBV29-1	TGCAGCGTTGCCCCGGGGCAGTACCAAGAGACCCAGTACTTC	CSVAPGQYQETQYF